What follows are 11 T cell receptor beta chains derived from one specimen sequenced in a study of cytomegalovirus exposure and HLA in healthy donors. Researchers ran the PCR with 60 Vbeta and 13 Jbeta primers. Clones were sequenced by immunoSEQ multiplex PCR, and TCRdb holds only the in-frame ones, with some missing. The table has about 160,000 clones, more than 75% seen once. Sample: PBMCs. These receptors were obtained from a man in his late teens or twenties in good health and CMV-seropositive.

V usage is TRBV11-2 and J usage is TRBJ2-7; weak D call: TRBD1 (6 bases). V was clipped by 1 base and J by 6 bases, with 10 bases between them. The CDR3 has 13 residues. Germline V gene sequence: CDR1 SGHAT, CDR2 FQNNGV. This CDR3 is CASSLVVGGEQYF. In DNA, the CDR3 is TGTGCCAGCAGCTTAGTTGTAGGGGGCGAGCAGTACTTC.

The chain couples TRBV27 to TRBJ1-1; possible D gene TRBD1, 6 bases. This CDR3 region has 13 residues. V was shortened by 8 bases and J by 6 bases, with 16 bases between the two germline ends. CDR1 is MNHEY and CDR2 is SMNVEV in the germline V gene (reference sequence). The CDR3 DNA reads as TGTGCCAGCGCTCAGACAGGTACAGCTGAAGCTTTCTTT. This encodes CASAQTGTAEAFF.

The genes are TRBV5-4 and TRBJ1-1, with D unclear. With 6 bases removed from V and 4 bases from J, the gap between germline ends came to 10 bases. In germline, CDR1 is SGHNT, CDR2 YYREEE (reference sequence). CDR3 size: 12 residues. The CDR3 region has the DNA TGTGCCAGCACGGGTCTCGGCACTGAAGCTTTCTTT. Translating gives CASTGLGTEAFF.

The chain uses TRBV7-9 and TRBJ1-2; unclear D gene. Germline V CDR1 and CDR2: SEHNR, FQNEAQ (reference sequence). There are 13 residues in the CDR3. The V end was cut by 2 bases, the J end by 3 bases, with 7 bases between. As DNA, the CDR3 is TGTGCCAGCAGCTTAAGAGAGGACTATGGCTACACCTTC. As protein: CASSLREDYGYTF.

This clone has just one count. The chain couples TRBV5-8 to TRBJ1-1; no clear D. V lost 4 bases and J lost 3, with 13 bases in between. In germline, CDR1 is SGHTS, CDR2 YDEGEE. This CDR3 has 14 amino acids. The CDR3: CASSRRNFDTEAFF. In nucleotides, the CDR3 is TGTGCCAGCAGCCGCAGGAATTTTGACACTGAAGCTTTCTTT.

With regard to this clone: One end of the junction is discordant with germline, which a read error may explain. The chain uses TRBV6-1 and TRBJ2-5, with TRBD1 matching 11 bases. Germline V gene sequence: CDR1 MNHNS, CDR2 SASEGT. CDR3 size: 15 residues. The CDR3 coding sequence is TGTGCCAGCGGTGAACGGACAGGGGGCCCAGAGACCCAGTACTTC. It specifies CASGERTGGPETQYF.

V usage is TRBV9 and J usage is TRBJ2-2, with TRBD2 as a possible D gene (8 bases). Trimming took off 0 bases at V and 0 bases at J, with 18 bases between the two ends. This CDR3 region has 19 residues. The germline CDR1 and CDR2 sequences are SGDLS and YYNGEE. The CDR3 spells CASSVAIAGQFANTGELFF. In DNA form, the CDR3 reads TGTGCCAGCAGCGTAGCGATAGCGGGACAGTTCGCGAACACCGGGGAGCTGTTTTTT.

The chain combines TRBV5-5 with TRBJ1-2, with D tentatively TRBD1 (6 bases). The germline gives CDR1 SGHKS, CDR2 YYEKEE (reference sequence). The V gene lost 0 bases and the J gene lost 0 bases, with 18 bases spanning the gap. This CDR3 comprises 18 residues. For the CDR3, the DNA is TGTGCCAGCAGCTTGGTGGATTTTGGGCAGGGGACTAACTATGGCTACACCTTC. It specifies CASSLVDFGQGTNYGYTF. The complete variable domain, with remaining parts taken from reference TRBV5-5 and TRBJ1-2, reads DAGVTQSPTHLIKTRGQQVTLRCSPISGHKSVSWYQQVLGQGPQFIFQYYEKEERGRGNFPDRFSARQFPNYSSELNVNALLLGDSALYLCASSLVDFGQGTNYGYTFGSGTRLTVV.

The chain recombines TRBV4-1 with TRBJ2-4, with 7 bases matching TRBD2. Germline V gene data show CDR1 as MGHRA and CDR2 as YSYEKL. V was pared by 1 base and J by 5 bases, with 5 bases of the junction left unmatched. The length of the CDR3 is 15 residues. CDR3 in DNA: TGCGCCAGCAGCCAAGGGGGGGGACGGGAAAACATTCAGTACTTC. This sequence encodes CASSQGGGRENIQYF.

This chain connects TRBV5-1 to TRBJ2-7; TRBD1 agrees at 7 bases. V was pared by 4 bases and J by 3 bases, with 4 bases of the junction left unmatched. This CDR3 is 13 amino acids long. CDR1 is SGHRS, CDR2 YFSETQ, per germline. CDR3 residues: CASSKRQGYEQYF. The CDR3 DNA reads as TGCGCCAGCAGCAAGAGACAGGGCTACGAGCAGTACTTC.

V and J are TRBV4-2 and TRBJ2-5, with 8 bases aligning to TRBD2. Germline V gives CDR1 LGHNA, CDR2 YNFKEQ. There are 14 residues in the CDR3. V trimming: 1 base; J trimming: 7 bases; junction bases outside the gene matches: 5. In DNA form, the CDR3 reads TGTGCCAGCAGCCAAGGCGGGGGGCCCTCGACCCAGTACTTC. It is translated as CASSQGGGPSTQYF.